Shown below are 28 T cell receptor beta chains from a single sample sequenced in a study of CD8 T cells in ankylosing spondylitis (dated by TCRdb to the late 2010s). The protocol used for the library was 5' RACE. Reads for this sample came from an Illumina HiSeq 2500. The public reads were reprocessed in TCRdb via fastp at Q25 and MiXCR, keeping in-frame beta chains. Here each entry gathers all rows of one CDR3 protein and keeps the most common genes and DNA. The sample records 300,000 to 350,000 distinct CDR3 sequences, about 20% of which are singletons. The ten largest clonotypes hold about 4% of the sample. The source material was blood, either unsorted or a sorted T cell fraction (not recorded which). The receptors shown here come from a female donor with ankylosing spondylitis or in good health (not recorded which).

This clonotype was detected ten times or more. The chain employs TRBV7-2 and TRBJ2-1; 12 bases are shared with TRBD2. The CDR3 contains 20 residues. Germline assignment: CDR1 SGHTA and CDR2 FQGNSA. V lost 6 bases to trimming and J lost 0 bases; unmatched junction nucleotides: 15. The CDR3 sequence: CASRPGTSGLVTRSYNEQFF. DNA for the CDR3: TGTGCCAGCAGGCCCGGGACTAGCGGGCTAGTTACTCGCTCCTACAATGAGCAGTTCTTC.

This clonotype was observed a few times. The rearrangement links TRBV30 to TRBJ1-2; TRBD1 agrees at 7 bases. From germline, CDR1 is GTSNPN and CDR2 SVGIG (reference sequence). J was trimmed by 7 bases and V by 1 base; bases with no gene match: 9. The CDR3 runs 14 residues. CDR3 protein: CAWSATRQGSGYTF. The DNA of the CDR3 is TGTGCCTGGAGTGCTACTCGACAGGGTAGTGGCTACACCTTC.

This clonotype was found a few times. The chain employs TRBV20-1 and TRBJ2-1, with 9 bases that match TRBD2. V shed 7 bases and J 4 bases; nucleotides not matched to a gene: 8. Germline loops: CDR1 DFQATT, CDR2 SNEGSKA (reference sequence). The CDR3 runs 14 residues. CDR3 DNA sequence: TGCAGTGGAAAGCGGCTAGCGGGGTACAATGAGCAGTTCTTC. The encoded protein is CSGKRLAGYNEQFF.

J is TRBJ2-1 and V is TRBV7-9; D is unclear. Germline CDR1 SEHNR, CDR2 FQNEAQ (reference sequence). Trimming shortened V by 4 bases and J by 6 bases, and 13 bases separated the two germline ends. There are 14 residues in the CDR3. CDR3 sequence: CASSSHLRSNEQFF. CDR3 sequence (DNA): TGTGCCAGCAGCTCCCACCTTAGGAGCAATGAGCAGTTCTTC.

This clonotype was detected only a few times. The V and J genes are TRBV19 and TRBJ2-1; a weak D match, TRBD2 (7 bases). V lost 2 bases and J 7 bases, leaving 15 bases between the germline ends. The CDR3 consists of 15 residues. CDR1 is LNHDA, CDR2 SQIVND, per germline (reference sequence). CDR3 loop: CASSITRGGGNEQFF. CDR3 in DNA: TGTGCCAGTAGTATAACCCGGGGAGGGGGGAATGAGCAGTTCTTC.

CDR3 sequence reads: CASSPDWVSDTQYF. In nucleotides, the CDR3 is TGTGCCAGCAGCCCCGACTGGGTCTCAGATACGCAGTATTTT. The chain recombines TRBV7-2 with TRBJ2-3; D is unclear. V gave up 5 bases and J gave up 4 bases, with 13 bases separating them. Germline V CDR1 and CDR2: SGHTA, FQGNSA. CDR3 size: 14 residues.

The chain has TRBV11-1 and TRBJ2-1, with a tentative D call TRBD2 (5 bases). V gave up 5 bases and J gave up 10 bases, with 12 bases separating them. CDR1 SGHAT and CDR2 FQDESV come from the germline V gene (reference sequence). The CDR3 consists of 12 residues. The CDR3 nucleotides read TGTGCCAGCAGCCTTCCGGGGAAAGAGCAGTTCTTC. It translates to CASSLPGKEQFF.

This clonotype was recorded at least ten times. DNA for the CDR3: TGCAGTGCTAGAAAGACTGCCCTTTCCTACAATGAGCAGTTCTTC. Its translation: CSARKTALSYNEQFF. This chain links TRBV20-1 with TRBJ2-1; the D is unclear. CDR1 and CDR2 (germline): DFQATT, SNEGSKA (reference sequence). With 2 bases removed from V and 1 base from J, the gap between germline ends came to 12 bases. The CDR3 consists of 15 residues.

This clonotype was seen only a few times. V is TRBV10-3 and J is TRBJ2-7, with a possible D match to TRBD2 (6 bases). Trimming cost V 3 bases and J 4 bases, with 13 bases left between them. The CDR3 is 14 residues long. Germline values: CDR1 ENHRY, CDR2 SYGVKD. The CDR3 loop is CAISDGSRRYEQYF. CDR3 sequence (DNA): TGTGCCATCAGTGACGGGAGTAGAAGATACGAGCAGTACTTC.

The chain joins TRBV7-2 to TRBJ1-6, with D perhaps matching TRBD1 (6 bases). The CDR3 runs to 18 residues. Germline CDR1 SGHTA, CDR2 FQGNSA. V lost 2 bases and J lost 0, with 14 bases in between. DNA for the CDR3: TGTGCCAGCAGCTTATCGGGACATCTGAGCTCCTATAATTCACCCCTCCACTTT. This encodes CASSLSGHLSSYNSPLHF.

This clonotype was seen a handful of times. This sequence joins TRBV20-1 and TRBJ2-1; weak D call: TRBD2 (6 bases). Trimming stripped 6 bases from V and 6 bases from J, with 24 bases between. The CDR3 extends over 16 amino acids. Germline V CDR1 and CDR2: DFQATT, SNEGSKA (reference sequence). The CDR3 region has the DNA TGCAGTGCCCTGCATACCGATGCGGGAAACCTCAATGAGCAGTTCTTC. Protein product: CSALHTDAGNLNEQFF.

This clonotype was counted between two and nine times. The J gene is TRBJ2-7, the V gene TRBV25-1; D may be TRBD1 (6 bases). The CDR3 consists of 13 residues. Trimming stripped 4 bases from V and 5 bases from J, with 12 bases between. The germline CDR1 and CDR2 sequences are MGHDK and SYGVNS. The CDR3 reads CASSVTGTHEQYF. In nucleotides, the CDR3 is TGTGCCAGCAGTGTCACAGGGACCCACGAGCAGTACTTC.

This clonotype has just one count. V and J are TRBV6-1 and TRBJ2-7, with TRBD1 matching over 9 bases. This CDR3 region has 15 residues. Germline assignment: CDR1 MNHNS and CDR2 SASEGT. Unmatched junction bases numbered 9, after V lost 6 bases and J lost 3 bases. The CDR3 DNA reads TGTGCCAGCAGCATTCGAGGACAGGGGCTCTACGAGCAGTACTTC. This translates into CASSIRGQGLYEQYF.

Ten or more counts support this clonotype. The genes are TRBV7-9 and TRBJ1-2, with TRBD1 identical over 8 bases. Germline-derived CDR1 and CDR2 are SEHNR and FQNEAQ (reference sequence). The junction had 6 bases not matched to a gene; V was cut back by 5 bases and J by 4 bases. CDR3 length equals 14 residues. CDR3 loop: CASSRTGLTYGYTF. CDR3 nucleotides: TGTGCCAGCAGCAGGACAGGGTTAACCTATGGCTACACCTTC.

This clonotype is medium-sized by share. V and J are TRBV10-3 and TRBJ2-1; no firm D call. Germline V gene lookup returns CDR1 ENHRY and CDR2 SYGVKD. The CDR3 extends over 14 amino acids. The V gene lost 6 bases and the J gene lost 1 base, with 10 bases spanning the gap. CDR3 region: CAIREEVSYNEQFF. The DNA of the CDR3 is TGTGCCATCAGGGAAGAGGTTTCCTACAATGAGCAGTTCTTC.

V is TRBV5-1 and J is TRBJ1-1, with unresolved D. Germline CDR1 and CDR2: SGHRS and YFSETQ. V gave up 5 bases and J gave up 4 bases, with 15 bases separating them. The CDR3 covers 14 residues. CDR3 DNA sequence: TGCGCCAGCAGTCCTACTACAGCGGGCACTGAAGCTTTCTTT. Translated, it gives CASSPTTAGTEAFF. The whole variable domain, remainder taken from reference TRBV5-1 and TRBJ1-1, is KAGVTQTPRYLIKTRGQQVTLSCSPISGHRSVSWYQQTPGQGLQFLFEYFSETQRNKGNFPGRFSGRQFSNSRSEMNVSTLELGDSALYLCASSPTTAGTEAFFGQGTRLTVV.

This clonotype was seen ten or more times. The CDR3: CASSQDLRASYNEQFF. The DNA for the CDR3 is TGCGCCAGCAGCCAAGATCTTAGGGCCTCCTACAATGAGCAGTTCTTC. This chain uses TRBV4-3 with TRBJ2-1; D gene unclear. The germline V and J ends were trimmed by 0 bases and 0 bases, with 9 bases remaining between them. Germline CDR1 reads LGHNA; CDR2 reads YSLEER. This CDR3 has 16 amino acids.

In this sample, this clonotype turned up a few times. The chain uses TRBV6-1 and TRBJ2-3; 7 bases match TRBD2. This CDR3 has 13 amino acids. CDR1 MNHNS and CDR2 SASEGT come from the germline V gene. After removal of 2 bases from V and 8 bases from J, the junction contained 4 bases not matched to a gene. The CDR3 loop reads CASSERGLLTQYF. The CDR3 DNA is TGTGCCAGCAGTGAAAGGGGACTACTTACGCAGTATTTT.

The rearrangement uses TRBV6-5 and TRBJ2-5, with 10 nucleotides matching TRBD1. Unmatched junction bases numbered 5, after V lost 5 bases and J lost 14 bases. The CDR3 loop spans 11 amino acids. The germline V gene has CDR1 MNHEY and CDR2 SVGAGI. In DNA, the CDR3 is TGTGCCAGCAGTAGACAGGGGGCGAATTACTTC. Protein product: CASSRQGANYF.

This clonotype came up a few times. This chain connects TRBV20-1 to TRBJ2-1; D unclear. The CDR3 sequence is 11 residues long. V lost 3 bases and J 15 bases, leaving 15 bases between the germline ends. Germline CDR1 DFQATT, CDR2 SNEGSKA (reference sequence). The CDR3 loop reads CSASGGSSPFF. The CDR3 coding sequence is TGCAGTGCTAGTGGCGGCAGCTCTCCGTTCTTC.

This clonotype was seen only a few times. V is TRBV10-3 and J is TRBJ2-7; TRBD2 matches at 9 bases. The CDR3 has 14 residues. V lost 4 bases, J lost 9 bases, and 10 bases stayed unmatched. CDR1 and CDR2 (germline): ENHRY, SYGVKD. The CDR3 protein is CAISAGTSSPGQYF. The CDR3, as DNA: TGTGCCATCAGTGCTGGGACTAGCTCCCCGGGGCAGTACTTC.

This clonotype turned up a few times. CDR3 coding DNA: TGTGCCACCGGGACACCAATCTTACGTCGCTACGAGCAGTACTTC. Translated: CATGTPILRRYEQYF. The rearrangement links TRBV5-8 to TRBJ2-7, with D maybe TRBD1 (6 bases). With 9 bases removed from V and 3 bases from J, the gap between germline ends came to 22 bases. Germline assignment: CDR1 SGHTS and CDR2 YDEGEE. The CDR3 length is 15 residues.

The chain joins TRBV18 to TRBJ2-3, with 14 positions matching TRBD2. This CDR3 comprises 16 residues. CDR1 and CDR2 (germline): KGHSH, LQKENI. J lost 4 bases, V lost 4 bases, and 4 bases had no gene match. In DNA form, the CDR3 reads TGTGCCAGCTCACGACTAGCGGGAGGGCCTTCAGATACGCAGTATTTT. Amino acid sequence: CASSRLAGGPSDTQYF.

This clonotype was detected a few times. The chain couples TRBV7-2 to TRBJ2-1; D unresolved. This CDR3 has 12 amino acids. Trimming left V 0 bases short and J 6 bases short, with 3 bases between. CDR1 SGHTA and CDR2 FQGNSA come from the germline V gene. In DNA form, the CDR3 reads TGTGCCAGCAGCTTAGCTAGCAATGAGCAGTTCTTC. As protein: CASSLASNEQFF.

This clonotype occurred many times. This chain joins TRBV10-3 and TRBJ2-7, with D perhaps TRBD2 (6 bases). V was cut by 7 bases and J by 6 bases, with 16 bases left in between. CDR1 and CDR2 (germline): ENHRY, SYGVKD. This CDR3 is built from 13 residues. The DNA of the CDR3 is TGTGCCATCACCCCGGGACTTCCAGGCGAGCAGTACTTC. Its protein product is CAITPGLPGEQYF.

V gene TRBV15 combines with J gene TRBJ2-5; TRBD2 might be the D (7 bases). The germline gives CDR1 LNHNV, CDR2 YYDKDF (reference sequence). The V gene lost 1 base and the J gene lost 5 bases, with 20 bases spanning the gap. The CDR3 contains 17 residues. The CDR3 loop reads CATSRGEGGGRSETQYF. The CDR3 DNA is TGTGCCACCAGCAGAGGAGAAGGGGGGGGCAGGTCGGAGACCCAGTACTTC.

The rearrangement links TRBV4-3 to TRBJ1-2, with 7 positions matching TRBD1. The trim removed 5 bases at V and 7 bases at J, leaving 10 bases unmatched. The CDR3 is 14 residues long. The germline V gene has CDR1 LGHNA and CDR2 YSLEER. The CDR3 reads CASSSGQARGGYTF. The CDR3 DNA follows: TGCGCCAGCAGCTCTGGACAGGCCAGAGGTGGCTACACCTTC.

This clonotype appeared a few times. The chain recombines TRBV7-2 with TRBJ2-7; D gene uncertain. The germline gives CDR1 SGHTA, CDR2 FQGNSA. The germline V and J ends were trimmed by 6 bases and 0 bases, with 9 bases remaining between them. The CDR3 covers 13 residues. CDR3 sequence: CASSTSSSYEQYF. The CDR3, as DNA: TGTGCCAGCAGTACCTCATCCTCCTACGAGCAGTACTTC.